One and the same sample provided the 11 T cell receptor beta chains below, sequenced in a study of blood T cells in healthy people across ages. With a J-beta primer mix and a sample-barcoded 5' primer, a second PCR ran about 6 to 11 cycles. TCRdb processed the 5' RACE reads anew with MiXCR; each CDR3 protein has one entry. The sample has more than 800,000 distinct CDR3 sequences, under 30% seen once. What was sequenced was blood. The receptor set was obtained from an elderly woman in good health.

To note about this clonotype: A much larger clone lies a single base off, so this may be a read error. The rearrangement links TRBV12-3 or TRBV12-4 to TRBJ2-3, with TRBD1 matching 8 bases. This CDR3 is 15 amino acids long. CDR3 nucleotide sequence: TGTGCCACCTCCACGGACAGGGACAGCACAGATGCGCAGTATTTT. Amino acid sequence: CATSTDRDSTDAQYF.

DNA for the CDR3: TGTGCCAGCAGGACAGGAGAGAGGGCCGGCTCCTACGAGCAGTACTTC. The encoded protein is CASRTGERAGSYEQYF. J is TRBJ2-7 and V is TRBV9; the D gene is possibly TRBD1 (6 bases). Germline CDR1 SGDLS, CDR2 YYNGEE. The CDR3 extends over 16 amino acids. Trimming took off 5 bases at V and 0 bases at J, with 18 bases between the two ends.

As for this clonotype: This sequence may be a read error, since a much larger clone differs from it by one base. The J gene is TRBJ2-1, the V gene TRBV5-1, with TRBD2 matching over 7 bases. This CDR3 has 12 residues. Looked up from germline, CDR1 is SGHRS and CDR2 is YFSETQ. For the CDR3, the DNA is TGCGCCGGCAGCTTTTTTAGCGGGGAGCAGTTCTTC. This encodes CAGSFFSGEQFF.

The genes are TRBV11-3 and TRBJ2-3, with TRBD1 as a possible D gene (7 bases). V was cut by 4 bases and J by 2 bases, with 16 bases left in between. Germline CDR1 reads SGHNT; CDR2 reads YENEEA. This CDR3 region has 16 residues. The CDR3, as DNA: TGTGCCAGCAGCTCTAGCAGGGGGGCCACCACAGATACGCAGTATTTT. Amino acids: CASSSSRGATTDTQYF.

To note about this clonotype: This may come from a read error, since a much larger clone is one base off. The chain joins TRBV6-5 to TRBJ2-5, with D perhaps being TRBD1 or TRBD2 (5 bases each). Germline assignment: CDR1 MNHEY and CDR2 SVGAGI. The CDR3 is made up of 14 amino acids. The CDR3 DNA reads TGTGCCGGCAGCCCTAACTGGGGGTCGAAGACCCAGTACTTC. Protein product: CAGSPNWGSKTQYF.

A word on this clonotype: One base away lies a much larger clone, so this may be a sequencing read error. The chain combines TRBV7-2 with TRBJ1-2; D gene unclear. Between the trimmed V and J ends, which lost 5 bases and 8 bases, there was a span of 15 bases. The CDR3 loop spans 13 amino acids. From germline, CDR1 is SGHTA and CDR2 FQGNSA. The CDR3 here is CASSPVGSRGYTF. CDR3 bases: TGTGCCAGCAGCCCAGTCGGGAGTCGGGGCTACACCTTC.

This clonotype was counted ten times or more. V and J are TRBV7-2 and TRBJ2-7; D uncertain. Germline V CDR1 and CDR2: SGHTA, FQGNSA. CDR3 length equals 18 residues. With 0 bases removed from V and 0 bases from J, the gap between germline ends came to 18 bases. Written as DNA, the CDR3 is TGTGCCAGCAGCTTAGCTTCCCCCTCACTTACGAGCTCCTACGAGCAGTACTTC. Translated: CASSLASPSLTSSYEQYF.

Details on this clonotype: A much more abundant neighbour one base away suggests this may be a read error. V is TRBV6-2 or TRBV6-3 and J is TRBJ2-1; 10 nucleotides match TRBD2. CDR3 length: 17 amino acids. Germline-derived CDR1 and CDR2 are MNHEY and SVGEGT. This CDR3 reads CVSSYSPLAGVYNEQFF. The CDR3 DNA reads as TGTGTCAGCAGTTACTCTCCTCTAGCGGGGGTCTACAATGAGCAGTTCTTC.

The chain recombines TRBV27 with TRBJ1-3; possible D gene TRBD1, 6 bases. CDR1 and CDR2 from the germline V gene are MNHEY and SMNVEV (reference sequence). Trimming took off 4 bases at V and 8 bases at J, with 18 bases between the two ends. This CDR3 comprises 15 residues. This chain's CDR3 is CASSSPGHLSDTIYF. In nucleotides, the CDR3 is TGTGCCAGCAGTTCGCCGGGACACCTGAGTGACACCATATATTTT.

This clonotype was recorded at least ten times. The DNA for the CDR3 is TGCGCCAGCAGCTTAGGAGGCTCGACAGGGGCGGAGCAGTTCTTC. Protein product: CASSLGGSTGAEQFF. V gene TRBV5-1 combines with J gene TRBJ2-1, with 8 bases aligning to TRBD1. After removal of 2 bases from V and 10 bases from J, the junction contained 11 bases not matched to a gene. Germline-derived CDR1 and CDR2 are SGHRS and YFSETQ. The length of the CDR3 is 15 residues.

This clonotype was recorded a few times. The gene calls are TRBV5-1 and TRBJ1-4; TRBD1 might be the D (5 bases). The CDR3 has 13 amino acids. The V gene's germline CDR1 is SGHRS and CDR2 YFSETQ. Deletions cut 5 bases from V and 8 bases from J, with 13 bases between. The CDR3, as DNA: TGCGCCAGCAGGGCGGGAAGGGGAGAAAAACTGTTTTTT. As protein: CASRAGRGEKLFF.